These 21 T cell receptor beta chains originate from one sample sequenced in a study of T cell repertoires in cytomegalovirus infection. TCRdb re-called the reads through MiXCR, storing one row per CDR3 protein. The sample holds 400,000 to 550,000 distinct CDR3 sequences; about 11% are singletons and the top ten take more than 8.5%. Sequenced material: PBMCs. The receptors were gathered from a human donor in good health (CMV status not recorded). Some clones in this sample may be carry-over from other donors' samples.

This clonotype has a count of ten or more. The gene calls are TRBV2 and TRBJ2-3; D may be TRBD2 (5 bases). The CDR3 consists of 15 residues. The germline V gene encodes CDR1 SNHLY and CDR2 FYNNEI. The germline V and J ends were trimmed by 6 bases and 4 bases, with 17 bases remaining between them. CDR3 bases: TGTGCCAGCAGGCTCGGTTTAGAGGGCCCAGATACGCAGTATTTT. Translation gives CASRLGLEGPDTQYF.

This clonotype came up many times. The gene calls are TRBV6-1 and TRBJ1-3, with 7 bases identical to TRBD1. V trimming: 1 base; J trimming: 3 bases; junction bases outside the gene matches: 3. This CDR3 has 15 amino acids. Germline V gene data show CDR1 as MNHNS and CDR2 as SASEGT. This chain's CDR3 is CASSEVRDSGNTIYF. For the CDR3, the DNA is TGTGCCAGCAGTGAAGTTAGGGACAGTGGAAACACCATATATTTT.

The chain carries TRBV20-1 and TRBJ1-1; D ambiguous. The CDR3 consists of 13 residues. Germline V gene lookup returns CDR1 DFQATT and CDR2 SNEGSKA (reference sequence). Trimming pared 3 bases from V and 7 bases from J, leaving 15 bases between. CDR3 in DNA: TGCAGTGCTAGTCCGCCCGGGCGGAGTGAAGCTTTCTTT. It encodes CSASPPGRSEAFF.

As for this clonotype: This clone may be a read error of a much larger clone one base away. The chain joins TRBV29-1 to TRBJ2-5; no reliable D call. CDR1 is SQVTM and CDR2 is ANQGSEA in the germline V gene. The CDR3 extends over 15 amino acids. The CDR3 DNA reads TGCAGCGTTGAAGATCGACACCTATACCAAGAGAACCAGTACTTC. Its protein is CSVEDRHLYQENQYF.

This clonotype occurred many times. V is TRBV7-6 and J is TRBJ1-5; TRBD1 aligns across 10 bases. Looked up from germline, CDR1 is SGHVS and CDR2 is FNYEAQ. V trimming: 1 base; J trimming: 9 bases; junction bases outside the gene matches: 15. This CDR3 region has 18 residues. The DNA of the CDR3 is TGTGCCAGCAGCTTAGTGCCCCCGGACAGGGGGAGGTTTGGGCCCCAGCATTTT. Its translation is CASSLVPPDRGRFGPQHF.

CDR3 DNA: TGTGCCAGCAGCCACTGGAACACAGATACGCAGTATTTT. Translated: CASSHWNTDTQYF. V usage is TRBV3-1 and J usage is TRBJ2-3; D call uncertain. Trimming pared 3 bases from V and 2 bases from J, leaving 6 bases between. CDR1 is LGHDT and CDR2 is YNNKEL in the germline V gene (reference sequence). This CDR3 comprises 13 residues.

This clonotype was counted only a few times. The V call is TRBV18, the J call TRBJ2-5, with 8 bases aligning to TRBD2. Looked up from germline, CDR1 is KGHSH and CDR2 is LQKENI. The length of the CDR3 is 15 residues. The V gene end was trimmed by 4 bases and the J gene end by 2 bases; junction bases not matched to a gene: 6. The CDR3 protein is CASSLYTSGQETQYF. The CDR3, as DNA: TGTGCCAGCTCACTATATACTAGCGGACAAGAGACCCAGTACTTC. Variable domain in full (rest from reference TRBV18 and TRBJ2-5): NAGVMQNPRHLVRRRGQEARLRCSPMKGHSHVYWYRQLPEEGLKFMVYLQKENIIDESGMPKERFSAEFPKEGPSILRIQQVVRGDSAAYFCASSLYTSGQETQYFGPGTRLLVL.

V is TRBV18 and J is TRBJ1-5, with 9 bases identical to TRBD1. The CDR3 spans 14 residues. The germline V gene has CDR1 KGHSH and CDR2 LQKENI. Trimming cost V 3 bases and J 9 bases; bases outside gene matches: 6. The CDR3 protein is CASSPPTGGRPQHF. The CDR3 coding sequence is TGTGCCAGCTCACCCCCCACAGGGGGCCGGCCCCAGCATTTT.

The chain couples TRBV5-6 to TRBJ1-3; D perhaps matches TRBD1 (6 bases). There are 15 residues in the CDR3. Trimming stripped 2 bases from V and 0 bases from J, with 9 bases between. Germline CDR1 and CDR2: SGHDT and YYEEEE. The CDR3 DNA follows: TGTGCCAGCAGCTTTGACAGGAGCTCTGGAAACACCATATATTTT. It yields the protein CASSFDRSSGNTIYF.

This clonotype came up a few times. The J gene is TRBJ1-3, the V gene TRBV28; D is ambiguous. Germline V CDR1 and CDR2: MDHEN, SYDVKM. Trimming stripped 1 base from V and 6 bases from J, with 16 bases between. CDR3 size: 16 residues. CDR3 in amino acids: CASSLLQASGENTIYF. CDR3 in DNA: TGTGCCAGCAGTTTATTGCAAGCATCAGGAGAAAACACCATATATTTT.

The sample holds many counts of this clonotype. The chain joins TRBV12-3 or TRBV12-4 to TRBJ1-1; tentative D call: TRBD1 (6 bases). V dropped 5 bases and J dropped 7 bases, with 11 bases sitting between them. This CDR3 region has 12 residues. In DNA form, the CDR3 reads TGTGCCAGCAGTAGGACAGCTGTTGAAGCTTTCTTT. The encoded protein is CASSRTAVEAFF.

The CDR3 protein is CASSQGGGDIQYF. The CDR3 nucleotides read TGTGCCAGTAGCCAGGGGGGCGGAGACATTCAGTACTTC. The chain is built from TRBV19 and TRBJ2-4; TRBD1 is a possible D gene (7 bases). Germline CDR1 LNHDA, CDR2 SQIVND (reference sequence). The ends were cut back, 6 bases at V and 8 bases at J, with 14 bases in the middle. CDR3 length: 13 residues.

The chain has TRBV15 and TRBJ2-4; D is tentatively TRBD1 or TRBD2 (5 bases each). The CDR3 is 13 residues long. Trimming took 8 bases from V and 0 from J, leaving 8 bases between them. Germline CDR1 LNHNV, CDR2 YYDKDF (reference sequence). The CDR3 region has the DNA TGTGCCACCGGGGCGGGAGCCAAAAACATTCAGTACTTC. Translated: CATGAGAKNIQYF.

This clonotype was seen at least ten times. The chain recombines TRBV28 with TRBJ2-1; TRBD2 aligns across 8 bases. This CDR3 has 13 residues. Germline assignment: CDR1 MDHEN and CDR2 SYDVKM. Trimming cost V 2 bases and J 15 bases; bases outside gene matches: 9. This CDR3 reads CASSLRGGGPVFF. In DNA form, the CDR3 reads TGTGCCAGCAGTTTAAGAGGCGGGGGGCCCGTGTTCTTC.

This clonotype was picked up many times. The V call is TRBV7-9, the J call TRBJ2-4, with 8 bases lining up with TRBD2. This CDR3 contains 17 residues. V lost 4 bases and J lost 1; bases outside the gene matches: 9. Germline CDR1 SEHNR, CDR2 FQNEAQ (reference sequence). CDR3 DNA sequence: TGTGCCAGCAGCTCCGACCGCGGGAGGAAGGCCAAAAACATTCAGTACTTC. It codes for CASSSDRGRKAKNIQYF.

Many counts were recorded for this clonotype. The chain employs TRBV10-3 and TRBJ1-2; 7 bases align to TRBD1. The CDR3 covers 14 residues. Germline CDR1 is ENHRY and CDR2 is SYGVKD. Trimming cost V 10 bases and J 2 bases; bases outside gene matches: 10. Here the CDR3 DNA reads TGTGCCACCCGGGGGACAGAGGACAACTATGGCTACACCTTC. This codes for CATRGTEDNYGYTF.

This clonotype was observed at least ten times. The chain is built from TRBV11-3 and TRBJ2-3; 10 bases are a match to TRBD1. Germline loops: CDR1 SGHNT, CDR2 YENEEA. Trimming removed 3 bases from V and 2 bases from J; junction bases left unmatched: 8. The CDR3 is 17 amino acids. CDR3 sequence reads: CASSLSHGTGATDTQYF. The CDR3 DNA reads as TGTGCCAGCAGCTTGTCCCATGGGACAGGGGCCACAGATACGCAGTATTTT.

There are a few counts of this clonotype. The V gene is TRBV30, the J gene TRBJ2-1; TRBD2 agrees at 12 bases. This CDR3 spans 13 amino acids. In germline, CDR1 is GTSNPN, CDR2 SVGIG (reference sequence). This chain's CDR3 is CAGLAGISDEQFF. As DNA, the CDR3 is TGTGCTGGACTAGCGGGAATCTCTGACGAGCAGTTCTTC.

This clonotype was counted at least ten times. The J gene is TRBJ1-2, the V gene TRBV20-1; no reliable D call. Germline V gene data show CDR1 as DFQATT and CDR2 as SNEGSKA (reference sequence). Trimming removed 0 bases from V and 2 bases from J, with 13 bases in between. The CDR3 is 15 amino acids. CDR3 in amino acids: CSARDRSLKNYGYTF. DNA for the CDR3: TGCAGTGCTAGAGACAGGTCACTCAAGAACTATGGCTACACCTTC.

This clonotype showed up many times. One junction end does not reproduce the germline sequence, and a read error may be involved. The rearrangement joins TRBV7-7 to TRBJ2-1; 7 bases fit TRBD1. The CDR3 loop spans 13 amino acids. Germline CDR1 reads SSHAT; CDR2 reads FNYEAQ (reference sequence). The CDR3 region is CASSRDSHNEQFF. CDR3 nucleotide sequence: TGTGCTAGCAGTCGGGACAGCCACAATGAGCAGTTCTTC. The entire variable domain, with the rest obtained from reference TRBV7-7 and TRBJ2-1, is as follows: GAGVSQSPRYKVTKRGQDVTLRCDPISSHATLYWYQQALGQGPEFLTYFNYEAQPDKSGLPSDRFSAERPEGSISTLTIQRTEQRDSAMYRCASSRDSHNEQFFGPGTRLTVL.

This clonotype was observed at least ten times. V and J are TRBV7-2 and TRBJ2-3, with D tentatively TRBD2 (5 bases). CDR3 length: 13 amino acids. Between the trimmed V and J ends, which lost 6 bases and 11 bases, there was a span of 18 bases. Germline CDR1 is SGHTA and CDR2 is FQGNSA. Here the CDR3 reads CASSPAGKGEQYF. CDR3 DNA sequence: TGTGCCAGCAGTCCAGCTGGAAAGGGAGAGCAGTATTTT.